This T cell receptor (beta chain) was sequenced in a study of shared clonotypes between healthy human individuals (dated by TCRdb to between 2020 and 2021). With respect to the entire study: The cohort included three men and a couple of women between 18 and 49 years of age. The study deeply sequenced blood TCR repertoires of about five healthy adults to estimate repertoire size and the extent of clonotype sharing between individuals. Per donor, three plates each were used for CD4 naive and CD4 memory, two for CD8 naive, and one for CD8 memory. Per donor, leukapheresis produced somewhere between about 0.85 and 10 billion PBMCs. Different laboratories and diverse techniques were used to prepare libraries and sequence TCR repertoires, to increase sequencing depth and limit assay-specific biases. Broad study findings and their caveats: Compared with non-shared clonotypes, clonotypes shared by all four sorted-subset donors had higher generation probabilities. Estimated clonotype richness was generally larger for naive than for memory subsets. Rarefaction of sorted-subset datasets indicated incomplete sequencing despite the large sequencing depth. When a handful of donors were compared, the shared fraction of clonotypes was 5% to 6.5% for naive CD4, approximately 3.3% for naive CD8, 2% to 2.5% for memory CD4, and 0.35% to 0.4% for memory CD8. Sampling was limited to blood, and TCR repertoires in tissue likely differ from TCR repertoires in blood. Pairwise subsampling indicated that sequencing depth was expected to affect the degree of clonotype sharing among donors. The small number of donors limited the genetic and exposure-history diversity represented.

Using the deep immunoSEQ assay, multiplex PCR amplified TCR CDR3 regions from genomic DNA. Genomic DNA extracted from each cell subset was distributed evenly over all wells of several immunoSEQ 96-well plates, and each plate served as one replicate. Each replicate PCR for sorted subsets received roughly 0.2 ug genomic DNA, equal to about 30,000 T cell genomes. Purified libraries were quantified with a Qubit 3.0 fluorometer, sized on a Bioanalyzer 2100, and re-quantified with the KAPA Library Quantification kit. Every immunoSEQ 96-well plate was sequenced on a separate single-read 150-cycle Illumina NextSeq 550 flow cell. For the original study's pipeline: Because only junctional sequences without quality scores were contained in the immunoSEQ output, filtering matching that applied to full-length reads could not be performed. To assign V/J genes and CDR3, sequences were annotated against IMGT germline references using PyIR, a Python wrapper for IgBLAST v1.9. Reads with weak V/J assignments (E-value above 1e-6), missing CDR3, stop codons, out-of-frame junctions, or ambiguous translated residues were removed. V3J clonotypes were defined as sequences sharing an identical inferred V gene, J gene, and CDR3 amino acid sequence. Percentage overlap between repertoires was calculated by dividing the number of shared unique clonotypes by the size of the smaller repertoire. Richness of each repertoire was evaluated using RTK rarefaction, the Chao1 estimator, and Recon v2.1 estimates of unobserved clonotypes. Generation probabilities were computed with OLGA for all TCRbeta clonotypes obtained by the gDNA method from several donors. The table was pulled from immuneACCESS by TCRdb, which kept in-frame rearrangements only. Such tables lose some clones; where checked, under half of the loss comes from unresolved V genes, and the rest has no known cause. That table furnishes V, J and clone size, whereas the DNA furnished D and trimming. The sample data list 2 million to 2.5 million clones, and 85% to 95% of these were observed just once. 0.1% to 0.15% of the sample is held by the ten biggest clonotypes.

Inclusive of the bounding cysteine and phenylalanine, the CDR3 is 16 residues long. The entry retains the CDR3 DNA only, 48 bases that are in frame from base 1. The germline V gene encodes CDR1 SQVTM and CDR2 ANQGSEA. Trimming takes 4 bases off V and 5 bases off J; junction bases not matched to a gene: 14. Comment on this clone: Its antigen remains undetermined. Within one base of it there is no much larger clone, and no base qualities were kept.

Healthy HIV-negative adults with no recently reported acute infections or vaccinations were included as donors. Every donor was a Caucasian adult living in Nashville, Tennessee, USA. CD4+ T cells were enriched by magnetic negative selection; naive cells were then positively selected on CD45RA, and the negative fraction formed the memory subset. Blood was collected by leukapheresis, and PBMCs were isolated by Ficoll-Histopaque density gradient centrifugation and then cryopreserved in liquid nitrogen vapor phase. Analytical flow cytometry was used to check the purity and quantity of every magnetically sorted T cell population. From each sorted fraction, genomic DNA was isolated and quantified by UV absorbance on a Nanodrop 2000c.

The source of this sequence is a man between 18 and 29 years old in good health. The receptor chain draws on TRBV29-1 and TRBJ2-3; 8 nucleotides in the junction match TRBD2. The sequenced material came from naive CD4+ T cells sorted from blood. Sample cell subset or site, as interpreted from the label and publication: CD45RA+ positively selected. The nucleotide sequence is TGCAGCGTTGTTCCCTTCTTCGGGGGGGCCTTAGATACGCAGTATTTT. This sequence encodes CSVVPFFGGALDTQYF.